This entry lists 16 T cell receptor beta chains sequenced from one sample in a study of cytomegalovirus exposure and HLA in healthy donors. The PCR had 60 Vbeta and 13 Jbeta primers. Using immunoSEQ multiplex PCR, the repertoire was profiled, and TCRdb retains in-frame clones only, with some absent. The sample has about 98,000 clones, around 80% seen once. Sequencing used PBMCs. These receptors originate from a man aged 40-49 years in good health and CMV-seronegative.

This chain uses TRBV7-6 with TRBJ2-3; 11 nucleotides agree with TRBD2. Trimming took 5 bases from V and 4 from J; bases not matched to a gene: 5. The V gene's germline CDR1 is SGHVS and CDR2 FNYEAQ. This CDR3 is built from 15 residues. DNA of the CDR3: TGTGCCAGCAGCCTTAGCGGGGGGGCACCAGATACGCAGTATTTT. Translation gives CASSLSGGAPDTQYF.

J is TRBJ2-1 and V is TRBV25-1; TRBD1 matches 7 bases. The CDR3 length is 14 residues. Germline lookup yields CDR1 MGHDK and CDR2 SYGVNS. The V gene end was trimmed by 1 base and the J gene end by 9 bases; junction bases not matched to a gene: 6. CDR3 residues: CASSESARGREQFF. The DNA for the CDR3 is TGTGCCAGCAGTGAATCGGCTAGGGGGCGTGAGCAGTTCTTC.

This chain uses TRBV2 with TRBJ1-2, with TRBD1 identical over 10 bases. Unmatched junction bases numbered 3, after V lost 5 bases and J lost 3 bases. The germline V gene encodes CDR1 SNHLY and CDR2 FYNNEI. The CDR3 spans 14 residues. In DNA form, the CDR3 reads TGTGCCAGCAGTTCGGACAGGGGGGACTATGGCTACACCTTC. Amino acids: CASSSDRGDYGYTF.

This clone occurred once. The genes are TRBV27 and TRBJ1-2; TRBD1 is a possible D gene (5 bases). The CDR3 runs to 12 residues. Germline lookup yields CDR1 MNHEY and CDR2 SMNVEV (reference sequence). Trimming stripped 6 bases from V and 8 bases from J, with 13 bases between. CDR3: CASRSGQGGYTF. Written as DNA, the CDR3 is TGTGCCAGCAGGTCAGGCCAGGGAGGCTACACCTTC.

CDR3 protein: CASSIPSEKLFF. The CDR3 DNA follows: TGTGCCAGTAGTATACCTTCTGAAAAACTGTTTTTT. This chain joins TRBV19 and TRBJ1-4, with D unresolved. This CDR3 is built from 12 residues. Germline loops: CDR1 LNHDA, CDR2 SQIVND (reference sequence). Trimming pared 2 bases from V and 7 bases from J, leaving 5 bases between.

This chain joins TRBV19 and TRBJ2-7, with a weak D call TRBD1 (5 bases). The CDR3 is made up of 13 amino acids. V was cut by 2 bases and J by 5 bases, with 10 bases left in between. Germline V gene sequence: CDR1 LNHDA, CDR2 SQIVND (reference sequence). CDR3 residues: CASSIMGLDEQYF. The CDR3 DNA sequence: TGTGCCAGTAGTATAATGGGGCTCGACGAGCAGTACTTC.

The CDR3 DNA reads as TGTGCCAGCAGCCGTTCGGGGAGCACTGAAGCTTTCTTT. Translation: CASSRSGSTEAFF. The chain employs TRBV28 and TRBJ1-1; D gene uncertain. V lost 6 bases, J lost 4 bases, and 12 bases lay in between. The CDR3 contains 13 residues. Germline V gives CDR1 MDHEN, CDR2 SYDVKM.

This chain links TRBV5-5 with TRBJ2-3; 9 bases match TRBD2. Germline V gene sequence: CDR1 SGHKS, CDR2 YYEKEE (reference sequence). The CDR3 contains 15 residues. With 2 bases clipped from V and 4 bases from J, the junction kept 5 bases outside the gene matches. CDR3 protein: CASSFISGGSDTQYF. CDR3 DNA: TGTGCCAGCAGCTTTATTAGCGGGGGATCAGATACGCAGTATTTT.

The chain has TRBV2 and TRBJ2-1, with 9 nucleotides matching TRBD1. Trimming removed 8 bases from V and 3 bases from J; junction bases left unmatched: 8. There are 15 residues in the CDR3. The germline gives CDR1 SNHLY, CDR2 FYNNEI. CDR3 bases: TGTGCCAGCTCCGTCCTGGACAGGGGCTACAATGAGCAGTTCTTC. As protein: CASSVLDRGYNEQFF.

The V call is TRBV6-1, the J call TRBJ1-4; possible D gene TRBD1, 5 bases. Between the trimmed V and J ends, which lost 4 bases and 2 bases, there was a span of 11 bases. Germline loops: CDR1 MNHNS, CDR2 SASEGT. CDR3 length equals 15 residues. This CDR3 is CASSVRQSTNEKLFF. DNA of the CDR3: TGTGCCAGCAGTGTCCGACAGAGTACTAATGAAAAACTGTTTTTT.

The V call is TRBV28, the J call TRBJ2-1; a weak D match, TRBD1 (5 bases). Germline V CDR1 and CDR2: MDHEN, SYDVKM. The germline V and J ends were trimmed by 0 bases and 5 bases, with 14 bases remaining between them. This CDR3 is 16 amino acids long. The CDR3 reads CASSLWQGNLDNEQFF. DNA for the CDR3: TGTGCCAGCAGTTTATGGCAGGGCAATTTGGACAATGAGCAGTTCTTC.

This clone came up a few times. The V call is TRBV27, the J call TRBJ2-1; 7 bases match TRBD2. This CDR3 comprises 12 residues. Trimming cost V 7 bases and J 10 bases; bases outside gene matches: 7. Germline V gene sequence: CDR1 MNHEY, CDR2 SMNVEV (reference sequence). The CDR3 DNA sequence: TGTGCCAGCACTCACGGGACTAAGGAGCAGTTCTTC. Translated, it gives CASTHGTKEQFF.

The V gene is TRBV5-5, the J gene TRBJ1-5; 8 bases are a match to TRBD1. Trimming cost V 1 base and J 4 bases; bases outside gene matches: 4. The germline V gene has CDR1 SGHKS and CDR2 YYEKEE (reference sequence). The CDR3 runs 15 residues. CDR3 DNA sequence: TGTGCCAGCAGCTTGACACAGGGGGTTAATCAGCCCCAGCATTTT. As protein: CASSLTQGVNQPQHF. The whole variable domain, remainder taken from reference TRBV5-5 and TRBJ1-5, is DAGVTQSPTHLIKTRGQQVTLRCSPISGHKSVSWYQQVLGQGPQFIFQYYEKEERGRGNFPDRFSARQFPNYSSELNVNALLLGDSALYLCASSLTQGVNQPQHFGDGTRLSIL.

The chain has TRBV2 and TRBJ1-2, with D uncertain. Germline CDR1 and CDR2: SNHLY and FYNNEI. The CDR3 loop spans 15 amino acids. V was cut by 6 bases and J by 8 bases, with 22 bases left in between. The CDR3 region has the DNA TGTGCCAGCAGGTCCGATCCACCGGCCGTAGCGGGCTACACCTTC. Translating it yields CASRSDPPAVAGYTF.

This clone appeared once. The chain joins TRBV10-2 to TRBJ2-1; the D gene is possibly TRBD2 (6 bases). The germline CDR1 and CDR2 sequences are WSHSY and SAAADI. Trimming shortened V by 11 bases and J by 2 bases, and 16 bases separated the two germline ends. The CDR3 runs 14 residues. CDR3 DNA: TGCGCCTCCGGTCGGGGGACCCCCTACAATGAGCAGTTCTTC. Its translation is CASGRGTPYNEQFF.

This chain connects TRBV27 to TRBJ2-2, with D perhaps matching TRBD1 (5 bases). Germline V gene data show CDR1 as MNHEY and CDR2 as SMNVEV (reference sequence). The CDR3 contains 15 residues. Trimming took off 2 bases at V and 0 bases at J, with 7 bases between the two ends. The CDR3: CASSLKGSNTGELFF. The CDR3 DNA reads as TGTGCCAGCAGTTTAAAGGGGTCGAACACCGGGGAGCTGTTTTTT.